The source of this T cell receptor beta chain is a study of shared clonotypes between healthy human individuals. Profiled with immunoSEQ multiplex PCR; TCRdb holds only in-frame clones, not every one. The table lists under 2,500,000 clones, about 94% of them singletons. Deletions cut 4 bases from V and 4 bases from J, with 11 bases between. Per germline, CDR1 MNHNY and CDR2 SVGAGI (reference sequence). The CDR3 is made up of 14 amino acids. The chain links TRBV6-6 to TRBJ1-5, with a tentative D call TRBD1 (6 bases). Sequenced material: naive CD4+ T cells sorted from blood. The subset denotes: CD45RA+ positively selected. The origin of this receptor is a young man in good health. The CDR3 is CASSSTGKNQPQHF. The CDR3 coding sequence is TGTGCCAGCAGTTCTACAGGGAAAAATCAGCCCCAGCATTTT.